This T cell receptor (beta chain) derives from a study of early T cells in non-severe SARS-CoV-2 infection. Germline V gene data show CDR1 as ENHRY and CDR2 as SYGVKD. The CDR3 contains 12 residues. Between the trimmed V and J ends, which lost 8 bases and 4 bases, there was a span of 12 bases. TCRdb re-called the 5' RACE reads with MiXCR, one entry per CDR3 protein. The sample includes roughly 70,000 distinct CDR3 sequences, 20% of them seen just once. This clonotype appeared a few times. The sample in question was whole blood, obtained at baseline. The source is an adult who was a healthcare worker with PCR-confirmed SARS-CoV-2 infection or an uninfected control (not recorded which). The chain is built from TRBV10-3 and TRBJ2-7, with D possibly TRBD1 on 5 matching bases. CDR3 region: CAIGASGYEQYF. The CDR3 nucleotides are TGTGCCATCGGGGCTAGTGGGTACGAGCAGTACTTC.